This T cell receptor (beta chain) appears in the sequencing data of a study of T cells after yellow fever vaccination. Study as a whole: The SMART-Seq v4 Ultra Low Input method served to prepare the low-cell-number fractions. Points from the study as a whole: Just a small share of clonotypes turned up in the CD4 compartment as well as the CD8 compartment.

The CDR3 totals 13 residues. Trimming pared 4 bases from V and 4 bases from J, leaving 11 bases between. Germline V lookup: CDR1 SGHRS, CDR2 YFSETQ. TCRdb processed the 5' RACE reads anew with MiXCR; each CDR3 protein has one entry. The sample consists of 510,000 or so distinct CDR3 sequences, about a fifth of them appearing once. On this clonotype: Its cognate antigen is unknown.

The TCR comes from a man aged 25-40 years who received the YFV17D yellow fever vaccine. This rearrangement joins TRBV5-1 to TRBJ1-2; weak D call: TRBD1 (5 bases). This specimen consisted of PBMCs, obtained 15 days after the yellow fever booster vaccination. CDR3 loop: CASSTLDSYGYTF. CDR3 sequence (DNA): TGCGCCAGCAGCACCCTAGACAGCTATGGCTACACCTTC. The full variable domain, with the rest looked up from reference TRBV5-1 and TRBJ1-2, is KAGVTQTPRYLIKTRGQQVTLSCSPISGHRSVSWYQQTPGQGLQFLFEYFSETQRNKGNFPGRFSGRQFSNSRSEMNVSTLELGDSALYLCASSTLDSYGYTFGSGTRLTVV.